This T cell receptor (beta chain) stems from a study of shared clonotypes between healthy human individuals. Germline CDR1 DFQATT, CDR2 SNEGSKA (reference sequence). The CDR3 is 10 residues long. Trimming left V 3 bases short and J 3 bases short, with 2 bases between. The method was immunoSEQ multiplex PCR; TCRdb's version includes in-frame clones alone and lacks a portion of them. The top ten clones hold less than 0.35% of a sample with about 380,000 clones, 95% to 97% of them seen once. The receptor comes from a man aged 30-40 years in good health. This chain uses TRBV20-1 with TRBJ1-2; D not resolved. Sequenced material: memory CD8+ T cells sorted from blood. Subset reported: CD45RO+ cells pooled with CCR7-negative TemRA cells. This chain's CDR3 is CSASYYGYTF. The CDR3 nucleotides read TGCAGTGCTAGCTACTATGGCTACACCTTC.